What follows are 17 T cell receptor beta chains derived from one specimen sequenced in a study of HIV-infected patients and healthy controls. Alpha and beta constant-region primers primed reverse transcription of about 470 ng RNA. Each of the alpha and beta chains got its own library through chain-specific third strand synthesis with indices. TCRdb reprocessed the 5' RACE reads via MiXCR and lists one record per CDR3 protein. This table has 15,000 to 20,000 distinct CDR3 sequences, more than 7.5% appearing once. No cell fractionation was done, so the repertoire covers all unsorted peripheral blood T cells. Sequenced input: blood. Every receptor here comes from an adult in good health.

This clonotype is termed medium-sized. The chain joins TRBV27 to TRBJ1-4; D remains unclear. The CDR3 loop spans 14 amino acids. Germline CDR1 is MNHEY and CDR2 is SMNVEV (reference sequence). The V gene lost 1 base and the J gene lost 6 bases, with 9 bases spanning the gap. CDR3 DNA sequence: TGTGCCAGCAGTTTATTCTATAGTGATGAAAAACTGTTTTTT. This translates into CASSLFYSDEKLFF. Full variable domain (rest looked up from reference TRBV27 and TRBJ1-4): EAQVTQNPRYLITVTGKKLTVTCSQNMNHEYMSWYRQDPGLGLRQIYYSMNVEVTDKGDVPEGYKVSRKEKRNFPLILESPSPNQTSLYFCASSLFYSDEKLFFGSGTQLSVL.

In this sample, this clonotype turned up many times. This rearrangement joins TRBV5-6 to TRBJ2-1; TRBD2 aligns across 10 bases. The CDR3 spans 14 residues. Germline V gives CDR1 SGHDT, CDR2 YYEEEE. V gave up 2 bases and J gave up 10 bases; unmatched junction bases: 6. This chain's CDR3 is CASSLSGRALEQFF. The DNA for the CDR3 is TGTGCCAGCAGCTTAAGCGGGAGGGCCTTGGAGCAGTTCTTC.

This clonotype has a handful of counts. The chain couples TRBV24-1 to TRBJ2-1; 7 bases match TRBD2. The CDR3 is 13 amino acids. Per germline, CDR1 KGHDR and CDR2 SFDVKD. After removal of 5 bases from V and 6 bases from J, the junction contained 3 bases not matched to a gene. CDR3 sequence reads: CATSVSGANEQFF. CDR3 nucleotide sequence: TGTGCCACCAGTGTGAGCGGGGCCAATGAGCAGTTCTTC.

This clonotype was counted many times. This chain connects TRBV24-1 to TRBJ2-3; the match to TRBD2 covers 7 bases. The germline gives CDR1 KGHDR, CDR2 SFDVKD. The CDR3 runs 15 residues. The J segment lost 6 bases and the V segment lost 2 bases, leaving 7 bases of the junction unmatched. The DNA of the CDR3 is TGTGCCACCAGTGATTCTACTAGCGTTCGGGATACGCAGTATTTT. Its protein product is CATSDSTSVRDTQYF.

In this sample, this clonotype turned up many times. The V and J genes are TRBV12-3 or TRBV12-4 and TRBJ2-1, with a weak D call TRBD2 (6 bases). There are 15 residues in the CDR3. Between the trimmed V and J ends, which lost 5 bases and 7 bases, there was a span of 18 bases. The CDR3 sequence is CASSLRDVLWNEQFF. CDR3 DNA: TGTGCCAGCAGTCTGCGGGACGTTCTATGGAATGAGCAGTTCTTC.

This clonotype was recorded at least ten times. This chain links TRBV7-2 with TRBJ2-1; a possible D gene is TRBD2 (6 bases). Trimming cost V 5 bases and J 0 bases, with 14 bases left between them. The germline CDR1 and CDR2 sequences are SGHTA and FQGNSA. The length of the CDR3 is 16 residues. CDR3 residues: CASSRLGLSSYNEQFF. The CDR3 nucleotides read TGTGCCAGCAGCCGGTTGGGACTTAGCTCCTACAATGAGCAGTTCTTC.

This clonotype was picked up many times. This CDR3 reads CAISDFDRHRTGELFF. The DNA of the CDR3 is TGTGCCATCAGTGACTTCGACAGGCATAGGACCGGGGAGCTGTTTTTT. The J gene is TRBJ2-2, the V gene TRBV10-3; D may be TRBD1 (6 bases). The CDR3 runs 16 residues. Trimming cost V 3 bases and J 5 bases, with 16 bases left between them. From germline, CDR1 is ENHRY and CDR2 SYGVKD.

Sample share makes this clonotype medium-sized. The rearrangement links TRBV25-1 to TRBJ2-3, with D unresolved. Germline V lookup: CDR1 MGHDK, CDR2 SYGVNS. The length of the CDR3 is 13 residues. With 2 bases removed from V and 1 base from J, the gap between germline ends came to 4 bases. CDR3 in amino acids: CASSEGGTDTQYF. The CDR3 region has the DNA TGTGCCAGCAGTGAAGGAGGCACAGATACGCAGTATTTT. The full variable domain, rest sourced from reference TRBV25-1 and TRBJ2-3, is EADIYQTPRYLVIGTGKKITLECSQTMGHDKMYWYQQDPGMELHLIHYSYGVNSTEKGDLSSESTVSRIRTEHFPLTLESARPSHTSQYLCASSEGGTDTQYFGPGTRLTVL.

The table lists this clonotype with a count of one. The J gene is TRBJ2-1, the V gene TRBV6-5; 9 nucleotides match TRBD2. In germline, CDR1 is MNHEY, CDR2 SVGAGI. V trimming: 0 bases; J trimming: 5 bases; junction bases outside the gene matches: 2. The CDR3 extends over 15 amino acids. The CDR3 DNA is TGTGCCAGCAGTTACTCAGCGGGAGGCGACAATGAGCAGTTCTTC. This codes for CASSYSAGGDNEQFF.

The genes are TRBV28 and TRBJ1-6, with a possible D match to TRBD1 (6 bases). Germline CDR1 MDHEN, CDR2 SYDVKM. The CDR3 extends over 15 amino acids. V lost 5 bases, J lost 10 bases, and 18 bases lay in between. CDR3: CASSPQTGARSPLHF. Here the CDR3 DNA reads TGTGCCAGCAGTCCGCAGACAGGCGCCAGGTCACCCCTCCACTTT. The complete variable domain, with remaining parts taken from reference TRBV28 and TRBJ1-6, reads DVKVTQSSRYLVKRTGEKVFLECVQDMDHENMFWYRQDPGLGLRLIYFSYDVKMKEKGDIPEGYSVSREKKERFSLILESASTNQTSMYLCASSPQTGARSPLHFGNGTRLTVT.

Ten or more counts support this clonotype. The rearrangement uses TRBV6-5 and TRBJ2-7, with 7 bases aligning to TRBD2. The germline gives CDR1 MNHEY, CDR2 SVGAGI. The CDR3 runs to 16 residues. The V segment lost 3 bases and the J segment 3 bases; nucleotides outside the gene matches: 11. The CDR3 is CASSYLGTGGFYEQYF. DNA for the CDR3: TGTGCCAGCAGTTATCTCGGGACGGGAGGATTCTACGAGCAGTACTTC.

This clonotype has only a few counts. The chain has TRBV28 and TRBJ1-2; D uncertain. The CDR3 runs 13 residues. Between the trimmed V and J ends, which lost 2 bases and 4 bases, there was a span of 8 bases. Germline CDR1 reads MDHEN; CDR2 reads SYDVKM. This chain's CDR3 is CASSLPGSYGYTF. The CDR3 DNA reads TGTGCCAGCAGTTTACCCGGCTCCTATGGCTACACCTTC.

This clonotype was detected many times. The V call is TRBV7-2, the J call TRBJ2-5; D not certain. The CDR3 has 13 amino acids. V was pared by 1 base and J by 5 bases, with 8 bases between. Germline lookup yields CDR1 SGHTA and CDR2 FQGNSA. Here the CDR3 DNA reads TGTGCCAGCAGCTTAGGGAGTCGGGAGACCCAGTACTTC. It is translated as CASSLGSRETQYF. The entire variable domain, with the rest obtained from reference TRBV7-2 and TRBJ2-5, is as follows: GAGVSQSPSNKVTEKGKDVELRCDPISGHTALYWYRQSLGQGLEFLIYFQGNSAPDKSGLPSDRFSAERTGGSVSTLTIQRTQQEDSAVYLCASSLGSRETQYFGPGTRLLVL.

The sample holds a few counts of this clonotype. The J gene is TRBJ1-5, the V gene TRBV14; D might be TRBD1 (5 bases). Germline V gives CDR1 SGHDN, CDR2 FVKESK. V was clipped by 1 base and J by 9 bases, with 16 bases between them. The length of the CDR3 is 15 residues. The CDR3 DNA reads as TGTGCCAGCAGCCAAGGGGGGATTAAGTTCCGGCCCCAGCATTTT. Translated, it gives CASSQGGIKFRPQHF. The full variable domain, in which reference TRBV14 and TRBJ1-5 provide the parts outside the CDR3, is EAGVTQFPSHSVIEKGQTVTLRCDPISGHDNLYWYRRVMGKEIKFLLHFVKESKQDESGMPNNRFLAERTGGTYSTLKVQPAELEDSGVYFCASSQGGIKFRPQHFGDGTRLSIL.

This CDR3 reads CASSFSVPPELFF. Here the CDR3 DNA reads TGTGCCAGCAGTTTCAGCGTCCCCCCCGAGCTGTTTTTT. The genes are TRBV28 and TRBJ2-2; no clear D. V lost 3 bases to trimming and J lost 11 bases, with 13 bases between them. Germline assignment: CDR1 MDHEN and CDR2 SYDVKM. The CDR3 runs 13 residues. The full variable domain, its missing parts supplied by reference TRBV28 and TRBJ2-2, is DVKVTQSSRYLVKRTGEKVFLECVQDMDHENMFWYRQDPGLGLRLIYFSYDVKMKEKGDIPEGYSVSREKKERFSLILESASTNQTSMYLCASSFSVPPELFFGEGSRLTVL.

In regard to this clonotype: A much larger clone lies a single base off, so this may be a read error. The J gene is TRBJ2-1, the V gene TRBV28, with D possibly matching TRBD2 (6 bases). V was shortened by 3 bases and J by 12 bases, with 15 bases between the two germline ends. Germline V gene data show CDR1 as MDHEN and CDR2 as SYDVKM. This CDR3 is built from 13 residues. The CDR3 spells CASSFWRGGVQFF. The CDR3 DNA sequence: TGTGCCAGCAGTTTCTGGAGGGGCGGTGTGCAGTTCTTC.

The chain carries TRBV30 and TRBJ2-2; D not certain. Germline-derived CDR1 and CDR2 are GTSNPN and SVGIG (reference sequence). The CDR3 covers 12 residues. Trimming pared 2 bases from V and 5 bases from J, leaving 6 bases between. CDR3 in DNA: TGTGCCTGGAGTCCAAGGACCGGGGAGCTGTTTTTT. This sequence encodes CAWSPRTGELFF.